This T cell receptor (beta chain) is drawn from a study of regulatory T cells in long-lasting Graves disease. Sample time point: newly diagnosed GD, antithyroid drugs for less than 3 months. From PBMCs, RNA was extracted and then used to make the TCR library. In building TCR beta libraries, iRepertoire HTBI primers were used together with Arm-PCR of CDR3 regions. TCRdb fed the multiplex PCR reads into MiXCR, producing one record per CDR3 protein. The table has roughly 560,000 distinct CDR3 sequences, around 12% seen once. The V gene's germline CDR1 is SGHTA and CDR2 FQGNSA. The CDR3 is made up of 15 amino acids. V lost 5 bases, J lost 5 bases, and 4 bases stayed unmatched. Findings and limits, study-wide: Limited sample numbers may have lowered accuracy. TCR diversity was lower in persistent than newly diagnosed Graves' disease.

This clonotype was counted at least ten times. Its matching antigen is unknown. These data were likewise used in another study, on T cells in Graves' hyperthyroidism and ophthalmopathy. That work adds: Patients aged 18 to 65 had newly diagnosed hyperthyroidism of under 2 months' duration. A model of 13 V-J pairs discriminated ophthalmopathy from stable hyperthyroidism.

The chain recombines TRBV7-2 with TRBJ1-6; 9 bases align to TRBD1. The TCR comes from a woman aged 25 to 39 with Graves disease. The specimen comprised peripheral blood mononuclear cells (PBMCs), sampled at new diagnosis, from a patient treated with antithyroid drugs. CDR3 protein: CASSIRDRDNSPLHF. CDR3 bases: TGTGCCAGCAGCATTAGGGACAGGGATAATTCACCCCTCCACTTT.